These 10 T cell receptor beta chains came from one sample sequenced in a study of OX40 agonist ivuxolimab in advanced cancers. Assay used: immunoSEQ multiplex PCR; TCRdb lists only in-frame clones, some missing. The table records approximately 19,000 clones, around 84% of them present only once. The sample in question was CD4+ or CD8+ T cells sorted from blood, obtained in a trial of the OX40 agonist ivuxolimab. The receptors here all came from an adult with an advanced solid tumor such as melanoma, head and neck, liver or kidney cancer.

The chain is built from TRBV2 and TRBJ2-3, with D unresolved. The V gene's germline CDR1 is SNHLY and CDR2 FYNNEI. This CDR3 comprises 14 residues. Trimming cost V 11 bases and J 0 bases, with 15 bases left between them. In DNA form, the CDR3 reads TGTGCCGGCGCGGACCACCAAAGCACAGATACGCAGTATTTT. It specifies CAGADHQSTDTQYF.

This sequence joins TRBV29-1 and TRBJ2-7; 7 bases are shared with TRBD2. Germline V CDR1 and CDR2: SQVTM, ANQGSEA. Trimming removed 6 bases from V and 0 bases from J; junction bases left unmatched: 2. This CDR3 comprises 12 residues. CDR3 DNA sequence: TGCAGCGTAGCGGGGAACTCCTACGAGCAGTACTTC. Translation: CSVAGNSYEQYF.

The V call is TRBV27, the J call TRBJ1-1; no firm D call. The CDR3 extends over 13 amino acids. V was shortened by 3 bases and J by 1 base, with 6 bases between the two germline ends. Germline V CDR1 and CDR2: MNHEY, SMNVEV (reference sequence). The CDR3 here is CASSLRGNTEAFF. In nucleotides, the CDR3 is TGTGCCAGCAGTTTGAGAGGGAACACTGAAGCTTTCTTT.

The CDR3 is CATREATTGPERQYF. The CDR3 bases are TGTGCCACCAGGGAAGCTACAACAGGGCCCGAGCGTCAGTACTTC. This chain uses TRBV15 with TRBJ2-4; weak D call: TRBD1 (6 bases). The CDR3 contains 15 residues. Trimming stripped 6 bases from V and 12 bases from J, with 24 bases between. Germline V gene lookup returns CDR1 LNHNV and CDR2 YYDKDF (reference sequence).

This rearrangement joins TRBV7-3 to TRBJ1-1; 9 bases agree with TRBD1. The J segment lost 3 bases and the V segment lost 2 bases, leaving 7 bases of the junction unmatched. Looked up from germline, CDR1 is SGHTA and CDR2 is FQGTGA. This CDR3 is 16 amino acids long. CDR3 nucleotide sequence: TGTGCCAGCAGCTTACTCATACAGGGGGCGGACACTGAAGCTTTCTTT. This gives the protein CASSLLIQGADTEAFF.

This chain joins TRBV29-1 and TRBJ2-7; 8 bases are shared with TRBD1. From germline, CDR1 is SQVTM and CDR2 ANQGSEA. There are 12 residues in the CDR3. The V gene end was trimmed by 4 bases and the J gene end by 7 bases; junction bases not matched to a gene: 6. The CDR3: CSVVQGAGEQYF. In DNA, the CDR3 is TGCAGCGTTGTGCAGGGGGCGGGGGAGCAGTACTTC.

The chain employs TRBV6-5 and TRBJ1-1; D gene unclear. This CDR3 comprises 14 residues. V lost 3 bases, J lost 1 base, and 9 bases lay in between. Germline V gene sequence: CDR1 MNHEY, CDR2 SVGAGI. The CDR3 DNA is TGTGCCAGCAGTTATTTTGTGGGGAACACTGAAGCTTTCTTT. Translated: CASSYFVGNTEAFF.

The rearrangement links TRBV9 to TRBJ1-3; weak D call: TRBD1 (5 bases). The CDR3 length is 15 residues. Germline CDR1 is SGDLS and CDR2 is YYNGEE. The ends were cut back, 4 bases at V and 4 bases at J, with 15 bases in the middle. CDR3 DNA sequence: TGTGCCAGCAGCTCACGGGACCCCCGAGGAAACACCATATATTTT. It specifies CASSSRDPRGNTIYF. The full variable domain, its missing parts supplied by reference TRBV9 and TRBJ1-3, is DSGVTQTPKHLITATGQRVTLRCSPRSGDLSVYWYQQSLDQGLQFLIQYYNGEERAKGNILERFSAQQFPDLHSELNLSSLELGDSALYFCASSSRDPRGNTIYFGEGSWLTVV.

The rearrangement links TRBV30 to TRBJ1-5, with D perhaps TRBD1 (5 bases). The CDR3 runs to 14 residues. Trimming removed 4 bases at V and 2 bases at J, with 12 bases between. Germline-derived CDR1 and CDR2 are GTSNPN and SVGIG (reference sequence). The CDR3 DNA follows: TGTGCCTGGACCCAGGGAATGGGCAATCAGCCCCAGCATTTT. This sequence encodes CAWTQGMGNQPQHF.

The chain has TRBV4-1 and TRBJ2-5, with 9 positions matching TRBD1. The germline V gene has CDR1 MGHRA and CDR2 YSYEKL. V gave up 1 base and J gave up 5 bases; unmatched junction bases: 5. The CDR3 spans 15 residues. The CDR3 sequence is CASSQGYRGRETQYF. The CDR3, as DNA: TGCGCCAGCAGCCAAGGGTACAGGGGGCGTGAGACCCAGTACTTC.